The T cell receptor beta chain under discussion was sequenced for a study of T cell changes during pregnancy in multiple sclerosis. TCRdb's table, derived via immunoSEQ multiplex PCR, lists solely in-frame clones and lacks some. The table has under 80,000 clones, 70% to 90% seen once. Trimming shortened V by 6 bases and J by 5 bases, and 13 bases separated the two germline ends. This CDR3 comprises 13 residues. CDR1 is WNHNN and CDR2 is SYGVQD in the germline V gene (reference sequence). The chain links TRBV10-1 to TRBJ1-1, with D perhaps matching TRBD1 (5 bases). Sequences were derived from peripheral blood, sampled in the first trimester of pregnancy. This receptor was taken from a female donor with multiple sclerosis, enrolled in a pregnancy study. The CDR3 loop is CASRMTVGTEAFF. The CDR3 DNA reads as TGCGCCAGCAGGATGACAGTTGGGACTGAAGCTTTCTTT.